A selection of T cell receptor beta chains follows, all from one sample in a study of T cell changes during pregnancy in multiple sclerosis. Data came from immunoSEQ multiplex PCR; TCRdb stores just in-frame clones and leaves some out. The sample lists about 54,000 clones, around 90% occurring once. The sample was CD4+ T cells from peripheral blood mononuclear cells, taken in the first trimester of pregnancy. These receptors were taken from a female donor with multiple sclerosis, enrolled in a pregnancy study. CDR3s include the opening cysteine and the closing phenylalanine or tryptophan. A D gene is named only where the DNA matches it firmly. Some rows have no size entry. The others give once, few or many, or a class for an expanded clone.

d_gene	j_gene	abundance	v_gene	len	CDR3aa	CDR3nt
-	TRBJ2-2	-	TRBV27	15	CASSLLAEAAGELFF	TGTGCCAGCAGTTTGTTAGCGGAAGCCGCCGGGGAGCTGTTTTTT
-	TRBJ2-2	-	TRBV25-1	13	CASSEVVPGELFF	TGTGCCAGCAGTGAAGTAGTCCCCGGGGAGCTGTTTTTT
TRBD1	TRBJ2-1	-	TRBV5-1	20	CASSLSSRDRVFRSYNEQFF	TGCGCCAGCAGCTTGTCGTCTCGGGACAGGGTCTTTCGCTCCTACAATGAGCAGTTCTTC
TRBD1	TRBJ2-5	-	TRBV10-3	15	CAISPDRGRGETQYF	TGTGCCATCAGTCCAGACAGGGGGCGAGGGGAGACCCAGTACTTC
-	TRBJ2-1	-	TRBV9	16	CASSAGQLLRGNEQFF	TGTGCCAGCAGTGCCGGACAGCTCCTTAGAGGCAATGAGCAGTTCTTC
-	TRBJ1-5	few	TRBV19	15	CASSIVGAENQPQHF	TGTGCCAGTAGTATCGTAGGGGCAGAAAATCAGCCCCAGCATTTT
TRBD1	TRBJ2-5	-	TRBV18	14	CASSLQGGQETQYF	TGTGCCAGCTCACTACAGGGGGGACAAGAGACCCAGTACTTC
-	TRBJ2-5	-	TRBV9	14	CASSVEAPGETQYF	TGTGCCAGCAGCGTAGAGGCCCCGGGGGAGACCCAGTACTTC
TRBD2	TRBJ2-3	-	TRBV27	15	CASSLTSGSGDTQYF	TGTGCCAGCAGTTTAACTAGCGGGAGTGGAGATACGCAGTATTTT
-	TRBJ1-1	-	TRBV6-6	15	CASSYSFGGPDEAFF	TGTGCCAGCAGTTACTCGTTCGGGGGACCGGATGAAGCTTTCTTT
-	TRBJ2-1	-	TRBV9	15	CASSVAAWALNEQFF	TGTGCCAGCAGCGTAGCTGCGTGGGCGCTCAATGAGCAGTTCTTC
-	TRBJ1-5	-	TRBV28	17	CASSLWGGIGSNQPQHF	TGTGCCAGCAGTTTGTGGGGGGGGATAGGGAGCAATCAGCCCCAGCATTTT
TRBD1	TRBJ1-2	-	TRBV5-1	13	CASTKQGADGYTF	TGCGCCAGCACCAAACAGGGGGCTGATGGCTACACCTTC
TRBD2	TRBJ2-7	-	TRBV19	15	CASSMQASGRGEQYF	TGTGCCAGTAGTATGCAGGCTAGCGGGAGAGGCGAGCAGTACTTC
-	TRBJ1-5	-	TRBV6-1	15	CASTLGTLQNQPQHF	TGTGCCAGCACCCTAGGGACACTACAAAATCAGCCCCAGCATTTT
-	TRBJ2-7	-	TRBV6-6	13	CASSYSIGGEQYF	TGTGCCAGCAGTTACTCGATCGGGGGCGAGCAGTACTTC
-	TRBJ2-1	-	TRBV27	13	CASSTLLANEQFF	TGTGCCAGCAGCACCCTTTTGGCCAATGAGCAGTTCTTC
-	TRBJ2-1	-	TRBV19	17	CASSIRLGSASYNEQFF	TGTGCCAGTAGTATCCGACTCGGTAGCGCTTCCTACAATGAGCAGTTCTTC
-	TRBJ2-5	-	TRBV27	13	CASSPGGPETQYF	TGTGCCAGCAGCCCCGGGGGGCCGGAGACCCAGTACTTC
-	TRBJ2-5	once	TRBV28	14	CASSGLVVQETQYF	TGTGCCAGCAGTGGGCTGGTCGTACAAGAGACCCAGTACTTC
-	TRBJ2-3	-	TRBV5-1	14	CASSLERATDTQYF	TGCGCCAGCAGCTTGGAGAGGGCGACAGATACGCAGTATTTT
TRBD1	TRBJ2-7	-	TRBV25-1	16	CASSDRQGHFGDEQYF	TGTGCCAGCAGTGACCGACAGGGACATTTTGGGGACGAGCAGTACTTC
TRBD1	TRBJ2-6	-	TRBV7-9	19	CASSDGTGEWSAGANVLTF	TGTGCCAGCAGCGACGGGACAGGGGAATGGTCGGCTGGGGCCAACGTCCTGACTTTC
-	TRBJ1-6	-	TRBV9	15	CASSPITGSNSPLHF	TGTGCCAGCAGCCCTATCACAGGGAGCAATTCACCCCTCCACTTT
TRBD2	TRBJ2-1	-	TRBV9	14	CASSGLAGDNEQFF	TGTGCCAGCAGCGGACTAGCGGGGGACAATGAGCAGTTCTTC
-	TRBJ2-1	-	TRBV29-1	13	CSVDRVGNNEQFF	TGCAGCGTTGACAGGGTTGGGAACAATGAGCAGTTCTTC
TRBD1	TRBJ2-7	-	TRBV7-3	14	CASSLGQGAYEQYF	TGTGCCAGCAGCTTAGGGCAGGGGGCCTACGAGCAGTACTTC
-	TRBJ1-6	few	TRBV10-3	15	CAISDSGRGASPLHF	TGTGCCATCAGTGACTCGGGTCGAGGAGCTTCACCCCTCCACTTT
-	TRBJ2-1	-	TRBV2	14	CASSEGLTYNEQFF	TGTGCCAGCAGTGAAGGACTGACCTACAATGAGCAGTTCTTC
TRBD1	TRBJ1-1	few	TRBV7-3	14	CASSLDRANTEAFF	TGTGCCAGCAGCTTAGACAGGGCGAACACTGAAGCTTTCTTT
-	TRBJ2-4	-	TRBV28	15	CASSFGGLAKNIQYF	TGTGCCAGCAGTTTCGGCGGGCTAGCCAAAAACATTCAGTACTTC
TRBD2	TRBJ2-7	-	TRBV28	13	CASRLAGSDEQYF	TGTGCCAGTCGACTAGCGGGATCGGACGAGCAGTACTTC
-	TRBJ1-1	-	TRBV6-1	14	CASSLNRVGTEAFF	TGTGCCAGCAGTTTGAACAGGGTAGGCACTGAAGCTTTCTTT
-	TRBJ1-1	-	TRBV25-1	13	CASSGEMNTEAFF	TGTGCCAGCAGCGGGGAGATGAACACTGAAGCTTTCTTT
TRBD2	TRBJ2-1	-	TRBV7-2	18	CASSLDSGGLAGGVEQFF	TGTGCCAGCAGCTTAGATTCGGGCGGGCTAGCGGGGGGGGTTGAGCAGTTCTTC
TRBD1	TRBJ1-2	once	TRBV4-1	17	CASSQAGQPTSNYGYTF	TGCGCCAGCAGCCAAGCGGGACAGCCAACTTCTAACTATGGCTACACCTTC
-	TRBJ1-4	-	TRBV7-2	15	CASSPRGGRDEKLFF	TGTGCCAGCAGCCCAAGAGGAGGGAGAGATGAAAAACTGTTTTTT
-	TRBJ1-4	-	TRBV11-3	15	CASSKEGQPREKLFF	TGTGCCAGCAGCAAAGAAGGACAGCCACGTGAAAAACTGTTTTTT
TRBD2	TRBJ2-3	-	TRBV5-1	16	CASSLARTSSLDTQYF	TGCGCCAGCAGCTTGGCTCGGACTAGCAGTTTGGATACGCAGTATTTT
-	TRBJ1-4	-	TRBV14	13	CASSQEAGVGLFF	TGTGCCAGCAGCCAAGAGGCAGGTGTTGGACTGTTTTTT
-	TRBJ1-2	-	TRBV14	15	CASSQHGVRSWGYTF	TGTGCCAGCAGCCAGCATGGAGTTCGGTCGTGGGGCTACACCTTC
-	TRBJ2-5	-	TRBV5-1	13	CASRQGAQETQYF	TGCGCCAGCAGACAGGGTGCCCAAGAGACCCAGTACTTC
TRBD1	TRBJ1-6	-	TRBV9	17	CASSAYTGTGDNSPLHF	TGTGCCAGCAGCGCCTATACCGGGACAGGGGATAATTCACCCCTCCACTTT
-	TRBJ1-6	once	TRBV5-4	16	CASSLSSGSPNSPLHF	TGTGCCAGCAGCTTGAGTTCCGGGTCACCGAATTCACCCCTCCACTTT
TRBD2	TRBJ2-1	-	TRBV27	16	CASSLSTGLAENEQFF	TGTGCCAGCAGTTTATCGACGGGACTAGCGGAAAATGAGCAGTTCTTC
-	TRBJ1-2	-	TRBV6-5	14	CASSYGQPAYGYTF	TGTGCCAGCAGTTATGGGCAGCCGGCCTATGGCTACACCTTC
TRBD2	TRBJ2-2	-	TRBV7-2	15	CASSLGLAGTGELFF	TGTGCCAGCAGCTTAGGACTAGCGGGCACCGGGGAGCTGTTTTTT
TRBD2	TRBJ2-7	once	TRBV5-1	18	CASSRDRGGRKLDNEQYF	TGCGCCAGCAGCCGCGACCGTGGCGGGAGGAAATTGGACAACGAGCAGTACTTC
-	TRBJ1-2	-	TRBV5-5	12	CASFGGNYGYTF	TGTGCCAGCTTCGGGGGGAACTATGGCTACACCTTC
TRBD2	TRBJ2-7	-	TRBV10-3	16	CAINRLAGASSSEQYF	TGTGCCATCAACCGCCTAGCGGGGGCTTCTAGTAGCGAGCAGTACTTC
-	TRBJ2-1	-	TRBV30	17	CAWSVLMGRASYNEQFF	TGTGCCTGGAGTGTACTCATGGGCAGGGCCTCCTACAATGAGCAGTTCTTC
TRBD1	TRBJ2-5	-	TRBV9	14	CASSVRGRGETQYF	TGTGCCAGCAGCGTAAGGGGGCGAGGAGAGACCCAGTACTTC
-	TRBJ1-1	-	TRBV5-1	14	CASSLVAGENEAFF	TGCGCCAGCAGCTTGGTGGCAGGGGAGAATGAAGCTTTCTTT
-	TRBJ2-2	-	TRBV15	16	CATSRRKGGGAGELFF	TGTGCCACCAGCAGACGGAAGGGGGGGGGAGCCGGGGAGCTGTTTTTT
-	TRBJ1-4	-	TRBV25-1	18	CASSGSQGSLWTNEKLFF	TGTGCCAGCAGTGGGTCACAGGGTTCCTTATGGACTAATGAAAAACTGTTTTTT
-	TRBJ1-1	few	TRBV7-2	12	CASSLTASEAFF	TGTGCCAGCAGCTTAACTGCATCTGAAGCTTTCTTT
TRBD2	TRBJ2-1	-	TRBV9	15	CASSSGTSANNEQFF	TGTGCCAGCAGCTCCGGGACTAGCGCGAACAATGAGCAGTTCTTC